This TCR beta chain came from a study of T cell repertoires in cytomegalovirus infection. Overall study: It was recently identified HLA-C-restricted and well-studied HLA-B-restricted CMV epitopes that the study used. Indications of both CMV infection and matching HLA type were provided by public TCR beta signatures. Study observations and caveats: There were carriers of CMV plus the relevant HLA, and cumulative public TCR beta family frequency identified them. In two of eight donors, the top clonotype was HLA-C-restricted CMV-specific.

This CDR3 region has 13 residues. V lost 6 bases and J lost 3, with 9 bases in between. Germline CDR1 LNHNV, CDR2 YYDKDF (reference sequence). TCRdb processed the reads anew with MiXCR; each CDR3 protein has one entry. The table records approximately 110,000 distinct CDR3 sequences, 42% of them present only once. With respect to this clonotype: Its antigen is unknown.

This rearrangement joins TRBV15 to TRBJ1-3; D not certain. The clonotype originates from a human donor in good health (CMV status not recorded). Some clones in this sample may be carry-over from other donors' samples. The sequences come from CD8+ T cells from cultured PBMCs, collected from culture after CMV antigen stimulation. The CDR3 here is CATSYESGNTIYF. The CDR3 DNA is TGTGCCACCAGTTATGAAAGTGGAAACACCATATATTTT. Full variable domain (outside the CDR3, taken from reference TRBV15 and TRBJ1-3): DAMVIQNPRYQVTQFGKPVTLSCSQTLNHNVMYWYQQKSSQAPKLLFHYYDKDFNNEADTPDNFQSRRPNTSFCFLDIRSPGLGDTAMYLCATSYESGNTIYFGEGSWLTVV.